The sequence of this TCR beta chain was determined in a study of blood T cells in healthy people across ages. Findings of the study overall: Long-lived donors exceeded aged donors in naive CD4+ cells and diversity.

The CDR3 is 13 amino acids. The germline V gene has CDR1 SGHAT and CDR2 FQNNGV. Unmatched junction bases numbered 5, after V lost 8 bases and J lost 3 bases. A second about 7 to 11 cycle PCR used barcoded and J-beta primers. TCRdb independently ran MiXCR on the 5' RACE reads; one entry per CDR3 protein. The table lists roughly 410,000 distinct CDR3 sequences, about half of them singletons. The table lists this clonotype with a few counts. No antigen is known for it. The chain uses TRBV11-2 and TRBJ2-5, with 8 bases identical to TRBD1. The sequencing sample was made of blood. The clonotype originates from a man in his 60s in good health. This CDR3 reads CASLKTGEETQYF. The CDR3 nucleotides read TGTGCCAGCTTGAAGACAGGGGAAGAGACCCAGTACTTC.